These T cell receptor beta chains were read from a single sample in a study of graft-versus-host responses after intestinal transplantation. Generated by immunoSEQ multiplex PCR, the TCRdb table keeps only in-frame clones and is missing some. The data show around 96,000 clones, around 90% seen once. This specimen was PBMCs, taken just under 460 days after intestinal transplant. These receptors came from a human patient who received an intestinal transplant, so some T cells may come from the graft donor. Both conserved end residues are trimmed from each CDR3. Each record gives: J gene, V gene, CDR3 protein.

TRBJ1-6,TRBV6-5,ASRQGYYNSPLH
TRBJ1-5,TRBV4-1,ASSQTYLIQPQH
TRBJ2-3,TRBV10-3,AITKGVLTKDTQY
TRBJ2-7,TRBV6-6,ASSYGTGVYEQY
TRBJ1-6,TRBV18,ASSPARGQGASPLH
TRBJ2-1,TRBV7-8,ASRRTSGGDEQF
TRBJ2-3,TRBV6-1,ASMRDKLTDTQY
TRBJ1-1,TRBV7-7,ASSRGQGTEAF
TRBJ1-3,TRBV10-2,ASRLLEDSGNTIY
TRBJ1-4,TRBV5-1,ASSLEGTNEKLF
TRBJ1-3,TRBV1,TSSQEFRPPGNTIY
TRBJ1-6,TRBV19,ASSPRQSFYNSPLH
TRBJ1-6,TRBV4-1,ASSQAGQGPSPLH
TRBJ2-3,TRBV10-3,AISQLAGADTQY
TRBJ1-2,TRBV5-6,ASSIQGSYT
TRBJ1-2,TRBV29-1,SVKGSGGYGYT
TRBJ2-1,TRBV6-6,ASSAPSGEGQF
TRBJ1-5,TRBV11-2,ASKIYRVLCQPQH
TRBJ1-1,TRBV4-1,ASSRWTGQNTEAF
TRBJ1-1,TRBV21-1,ASSSQGVGVTEAF
TRBJ2-1,TRBV10-3,AISGAGGPNEQF
TRBJ2-7,TRBV6-6,ASNRDAYYEQY
.,TRBV9,ASSSGTSYEQY
TRBJ2-2,TRBV5-1,ASSPPLAGIAGELF
TRBJ2-5,TRBV9,ASSHAGRGTQY
TRBJ2-7,TRBV19,ASSEVGTGAYEQY
TRBJ1-1,TRBV18,ASSPAGQSNTEAF
TRBJ2-1,TRBV5-4,ASSGLVSYNEQF
TRBJ2-2,TRBV5-6,ASSLGLGTSYTGELF
TRBJ2-7,TRBV10-3,AISFRDGSYEQY
TRBJ2-1,TRBV5-6,ATPHRAGGAYNEQF
TRBJ2-3,TRBV11-2,ASSYIRLAGTDTQY
TRBJ2-2,TRBV6-1,ASSEAPGLNTGELF
TRBJ1-3,TRBV7-9,ASSLGSGGAGNTIY
TRBJ1-5,TRBV25-1,ANGHSNQPQH
TRBJ1-1,TRBV4-1,ASSQVGGPEAF
TRBJ1-6,TRBV2,ASGQDNPNSPLH
TRBJ2-7,TRBV11-2,ASSLEASYEQY
TRBJ1-2,TRBV10-3,ATRVGEYSFGYT
TRBJ2-7,TRBV5-1,ASSPGQGGYEQY
TRBJ1-5,TRBV27,ASRVSTGDQPQH
TRBJ1-6,TRBV19,ASRRPGDNSPLH
TRBJ1-1,TRBV4-1,ASSHGGEAF
TRBJ2-7,TRBV11-2,ASSIQGKDEQY
TRBJ2-1,TRBV5-6,ASSLRSYSYNEQF
TRBJ2-2,TRBV6-4,ASSDGAPGELF
TRBJ2-7,TRBV7-9,ASSFYGTASSYEQY
TRBJ2-2,TRBV11-2,ASSLLTANTGELF